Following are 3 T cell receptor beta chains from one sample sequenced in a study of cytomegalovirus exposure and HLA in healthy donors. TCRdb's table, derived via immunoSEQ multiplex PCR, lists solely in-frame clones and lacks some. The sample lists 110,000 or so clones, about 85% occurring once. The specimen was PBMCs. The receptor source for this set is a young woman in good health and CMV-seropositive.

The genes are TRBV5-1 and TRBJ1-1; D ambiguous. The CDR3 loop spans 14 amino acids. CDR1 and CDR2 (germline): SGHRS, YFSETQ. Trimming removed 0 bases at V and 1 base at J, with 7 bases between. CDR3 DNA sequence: TGCGCCAGCAGCTTGGACATCTCGAACACTGAAGCTTTCTTT. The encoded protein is CASSLDISNTEAFF.

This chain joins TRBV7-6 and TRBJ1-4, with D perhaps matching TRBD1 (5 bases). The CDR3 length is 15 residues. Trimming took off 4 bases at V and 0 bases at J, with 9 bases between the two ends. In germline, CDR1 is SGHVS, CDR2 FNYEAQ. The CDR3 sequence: CASSYGTATNEKLFF. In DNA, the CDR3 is TGTGCCAGCAGCTACGGGACTGCAACTAATGAAAAACTGTTTTTT. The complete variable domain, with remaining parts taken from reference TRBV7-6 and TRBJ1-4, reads GAGVSQSPRYKVTKRGQDVALRCDPISGHVSLYWYRQALGQGPEFLTYFNYEAQQDKSGLPNDRFSAERPEGSISTLTIQRTEQRDSAMYRCASSYGTATNEKLFFGSGTQLSVL.

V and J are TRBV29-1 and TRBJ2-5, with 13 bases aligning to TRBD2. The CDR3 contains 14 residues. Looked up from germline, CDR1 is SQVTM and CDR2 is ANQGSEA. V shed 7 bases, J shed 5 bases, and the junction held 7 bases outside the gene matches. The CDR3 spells CSGQLAGGGETQYF. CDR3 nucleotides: TGCAGCGGCCAACTAGCGGGAGGGGGGGAGACCCAGTACTTC.